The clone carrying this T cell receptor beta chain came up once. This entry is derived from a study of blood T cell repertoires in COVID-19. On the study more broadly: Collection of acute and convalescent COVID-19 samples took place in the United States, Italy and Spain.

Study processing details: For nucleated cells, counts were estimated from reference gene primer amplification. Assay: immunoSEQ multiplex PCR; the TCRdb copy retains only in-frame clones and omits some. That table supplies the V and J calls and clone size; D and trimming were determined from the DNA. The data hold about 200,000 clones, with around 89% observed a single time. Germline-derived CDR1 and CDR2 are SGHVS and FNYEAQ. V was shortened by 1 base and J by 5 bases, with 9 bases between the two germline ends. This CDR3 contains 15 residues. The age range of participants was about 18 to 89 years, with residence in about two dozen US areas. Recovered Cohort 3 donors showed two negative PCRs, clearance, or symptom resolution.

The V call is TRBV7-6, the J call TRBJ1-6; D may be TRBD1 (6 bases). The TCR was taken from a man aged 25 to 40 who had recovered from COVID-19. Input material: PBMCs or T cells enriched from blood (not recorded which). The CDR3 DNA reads TGTGCCAGCAGCTTAGATACAGGGCATAATTCACCCCTCCACTTT. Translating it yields CASSLDTGHNSPLHF.